A selection of T cell receptor beta chains follows, all from one sample in a study of cytomegalovirus exposure and HLA in healthy donors. Assay: immunoSEQ multiplex PCR; the TCRdb copy retains only in-frame clones and omits some. Altogether more than 85,000 clones are present, roughly 10% being singletons, with the ten largest covering about 5%. Input material: PBMCs. All receptors derive from a man aged 50 or older in good health and CMV-seropositive. Each CDR3 is given with its conserved first and last residue. Each record gives: V gene, J gene, clone size, D gene, CDR3 protein, CDR3 DNA. A D gene is named only where the DNA matches it firmly. Size is stated for part of the rows, as once, few or many counts, or as a class when the clone is expanded.

>TRBV11-1|TRBJ2-2|NA|NA
CASTKDGGENGELFF
TGTGCCAGTACGAAAGACGGGGGAGAAAACGGGGAGCTGTTTTTT
>TRBV28|TRBJ1-1|few|NA
CASTKAGRTEAFF
TGTGCCAGCACAAAAGCAGGGAGGACTGAAGCTTTCTTT
>TRBV14|TRBJ1-4|NA|TRBD1
CASSPSRGRGEKLFF
TGTGCCAGCAGCCCGTCGAGGGGGCGCGGTGAAAAACTGTTTTTT
>TRBV11-2|TRBJ2-5|few|TRBD2
CASSLGLAGAETQYF
TGTGCCAGCAGCTTAGGACTAGCGGGAGCAGAGACCCAGTACTTC
>TRBV5-1|TRBJ2-7|NA|NA
CASSLSDSGYQYF
TGCGCCAGCAGCTTGTCAGATTCAGGGTATCAGTACTTC
>TRBV2|TRBJ2-3|NA|NA
CASSALATFRDTQYF
TGTGCCAGCAGTGCTCTCGCAACCTTCAGAGATACGCAGTATTTT
>TRBV2|TRBJ1-2|NA|NA
CASIPGVNYGYTF
TGTGCCAGCATTCCCGGGGTAAACTATGGCTACACCTTC
>TRBV7-9|TRBJ2-2|few|TRBD1
CASSPRRQGGTGELFF
TGTGCCAGCAGCCCTCGCAGACAGGGGGGCACCGGGGAGCTGTTTTTT
>TRBV4-3|TRBJ2-2|NA|NA
CASSQDRDTNTGELFF
TGCGCCAGCAGCCAGGACCGGGACACAAACACCGGGGAGCTGTTTTTT
>TRBV28|TRBJ1-5|few|TRBD1
CASSRRGTGSNQPQHF
TGTGCCAGCAGTAGGAGGGGGACAGGGAGCAATCAGCCCCAGCATTTT
>TRBV6-1|TRBJ2-1|NA|NA
CASSNMYNEQFF
TGTGCCAGCAGCAACATGTACAATGAGCAGTTCTTC
>TRBV28|TRBJ2-1|few|TRBD2
CASILAGSYNEQFF
TGTGCCAGCATCCTAGCGGGCTCCTACAATGAGCAGTTCTTC
>TRBV6-5|TRBJ2-5|NA|NA
CASKKDRRRETQYF
TGTGCCAGCAAAAAAGACAGGAGGCGAGAGACCCAGTACTTC
>TRBV4-1|TRBJ2-1|few|TRBD2
CASSQVLPPTSGDYNEQFF
TGCGCCAGCAGCCAAGTCTTACCTCCGACTAGCGGGGACTACAATGAGCAGTTCTTC
>TRBV5-1|TRBJ2-2|many|NA
CASSFGQQNTGELFF
TGCGCCAGCAGCTTCGGACAGCAGAACACCGGGGAGCTGTTTTTT
>TRBV2|TRBJ2-2|NA|TRBD1
CASRPGQVVGELFF
TGTGCCAGCAGACCGGGACAGGTGGTCGGGGAGCTGTTTTTT
>TRBV7-6|TRBJ2-5|NA|TRBD2
CASSLGSWLAGGTYQETQYF
TGTGCCAGCAGCTTAGGTAGCTGGCTAGCGGGAGGGACGTACCAAGAGACCCAGTACTTC
>TRBV27|TRBJ2-5|NA|TRBD1
CASSLSSLLGQGRETQYF
TGTGCCAGCAGTTTATCCTCCCTTCTGGGACAGGGTAGGGAGACCCAATACTTC
>TRBV5-1|TRBJ2-3|NA|TRBD1
CASSLGTGGLTDTQYF
TGCGCCAGCAGCTTGGGAACAGGGGGCCTCACAGATACGCAGTATTTT
>TRBV11-2|TRBJ2-7|many|NA
CASSFVWSSYEQYF
TGTGCCAGCAGCTTCGTATGGAGCTCCTACGAGCAGTACTTC
>TRBV5-4|TRBJ2-7|many|NA
CASSPGGSYEQYF
TGTGCCAGCAGCCCTGGAGGGAGTTACGAGCAGTACTTC
>TRBV27|TRBJ2-7|few|NA
CASSLLRGGKYEQYF
TGTGCCAGCAGCCTCCTTAGGGGGGGGAAATACGAGCAGTACTTC
>TRBV7-9|TRBJ2-1|few|NA
CASSYNNEQFF
TGTGCCAGCAGCTATAACAATGAGCAGTTCTTC
>TRBV19|TRBJ1-5|NA|TRBD1
CASSTGQGPNQPQHF
TGTGCCAGTAGTACGGGACAGGGTCCCAATCAGCCCCAGCATTTT
>TRBV19|TRBJ2-5|many|NA
CASSNQAETQYF
TGTGCCAGTAGTAACCAGGCGGAGACCCAGTACTTC
>TRBV7-2|TRBJ2-3|few|NA
CASSLGSGDTQYF
TGTGCCAGCAGCTTAGGCTCGGGGGATACGCAGTATTTT
>TRBV28|TRBJ1-5|few|NA
CASRRSNQPQHF
TGTGCCAGCAGGAGAAGCAATCAGCCCCAGCATTTT
>TRBV4-3|TRBJ2-5|NA|NA
CASSQDPDRKETQYF
TGCGCCAGCAGCCAAGATCCGGACAGAAAAGAGACCCAGTACTTC
>TRBV10-1|TRBJ1-2|NA|NA
CASSETAGIGGYTF
TGCGCCAGCAGTGAGACTGCAGGCATTGGGGGCTACACCTTC
>TRBV6-5|TRBJ2-1|NA|TRBD2
CASSRSAGGVNEQFF
TGTGCCAGCAGTCGGAGCGCGGGAGGTGTGAATGAGCAGTTCTTC
>TRBV28|TRBJ2-7|NA|NA
CASSPGKTYEQYF
TGTGCCAGCAGTCCCGGGAAAACCTACGAGCAGTACTTC
>TRBV7-9|TRBJ1-1|NA|TRBD1
CASSREQGTEAFF
TGTGCCAGCAGCCGAGAACAGGGGACTGAAGCTTTCTTT
>TRBV28|TRBJ2-5|NA|TRBD1
CASSFRDRGQETQYF
TGTGCCAGCAGTTTTAGGGACAGGGGACAAGAGACCCAGTACTTC
>TRBV19|TRBJ2-3|few|TRBD2
CASSSRTSGSSDTQYF
TGTGCCAGTAGTTCCCGGACTAGCGGGAGTTCAGATACGCAGTATTTT